This TCR beta chain came from a study of shared clonotypes between healthy human individuals. CD45RO-negative cells were positively selected for CCR7, leaving out terminally differentiated effector memory CD45RA+ cells. Assay used: immunoSEQ multiplex PCR; TCRdb lists only in-frame clones, some missing. Of under 1 million clones listed, almost 95% were seen once; the top ten hold less than 25%. The CDR3 length is 13 residues. V was shortened by 2 bases and J by 11 bases, with 15 bases between the two germline ends. The germline V gene has CDR1 MGHRA and CDR2 YSYEKL. The sequence was collected from a man aged 25-45 years in good health. What was sequenced was naive CD8+ T cells sorted from blood. The chain combines TRBV4-1 with TRBJ1-2, with a tentative D call TRBD1 (5 bases). The CDR3 DNA follows: TGCGCCAGCAGCCAAATAACAGGCGTGGAGTACACCTTC. This gives the protein CASSQITGVEYTF.